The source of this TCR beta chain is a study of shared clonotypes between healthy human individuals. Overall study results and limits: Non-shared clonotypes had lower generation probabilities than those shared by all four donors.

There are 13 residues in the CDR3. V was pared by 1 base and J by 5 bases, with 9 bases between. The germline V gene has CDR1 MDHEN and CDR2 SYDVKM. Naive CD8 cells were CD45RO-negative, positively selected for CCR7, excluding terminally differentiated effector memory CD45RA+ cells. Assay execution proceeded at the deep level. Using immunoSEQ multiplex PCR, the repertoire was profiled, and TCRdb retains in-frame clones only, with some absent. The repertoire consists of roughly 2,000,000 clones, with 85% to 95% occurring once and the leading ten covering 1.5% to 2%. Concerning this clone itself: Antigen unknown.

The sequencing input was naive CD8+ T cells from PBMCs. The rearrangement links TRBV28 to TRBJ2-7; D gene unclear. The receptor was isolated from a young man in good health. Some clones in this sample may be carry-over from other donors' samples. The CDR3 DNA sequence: TGTGCCAGCAGTTTATCCTTTCGGAACGAGCAGTACTTC. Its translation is CASSLSFRNEQYF. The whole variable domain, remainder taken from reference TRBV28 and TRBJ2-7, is DVKVTQSSRYLVKRTGEKVFLECVQDMDHENMFWYRQDPGLGLRLIYFSYDVKMKEKGDIPEGYSVSREKKERFSLILESASTNQTSMYLCASSLSFRNEQYFGPGTRLTVT.